This TCR beta chain derives from a study of control samples from healthy donors and cancer patients (dated by TCRdb to the early 2020s). Worth noting for this clone: There is no known antigen for this receptor. Per-base qualities were not stored, and no clone one base away is much larger.

The V end loses 8 bases and the J end loses 10 bases, and a stretch of 12 bases separates them. Via the germline V gene, CDR1 is MDHEN and CDR2 SYDVKM. Reading from cysteine to phenylalanine, the CDR3 counts 12 amino acids. Only the CDR3 part of the read is kept: 36 bases, read in frame from the first base. Libraries were prepared through the immunoSEQ multiplex PCR assay. TCRdb re-hosts the immuneACCESS table, in-frame sequences only. Its copies lack some clones; in the studies checked, an unresolved V gene accounts for under half of them, and the cause for the rest is not known. The sample data list about 51,000 clones, and around 80% of these were observed just once. Roughly a tenth of the sample belongs to the ten largest clones.

The chain is made from TRBV28 and TRBJ1-6; the D gene cannot be named for sure. This TCR was sampled from a man aged 65 to 85 in good health. Sequencing input: blood. The nucleotide sequence reads as follows: TGTGCCAGCGCTCTAAACCAATCACCCCTCCACTTT. The resulting protein is CASALNQSPLHF.